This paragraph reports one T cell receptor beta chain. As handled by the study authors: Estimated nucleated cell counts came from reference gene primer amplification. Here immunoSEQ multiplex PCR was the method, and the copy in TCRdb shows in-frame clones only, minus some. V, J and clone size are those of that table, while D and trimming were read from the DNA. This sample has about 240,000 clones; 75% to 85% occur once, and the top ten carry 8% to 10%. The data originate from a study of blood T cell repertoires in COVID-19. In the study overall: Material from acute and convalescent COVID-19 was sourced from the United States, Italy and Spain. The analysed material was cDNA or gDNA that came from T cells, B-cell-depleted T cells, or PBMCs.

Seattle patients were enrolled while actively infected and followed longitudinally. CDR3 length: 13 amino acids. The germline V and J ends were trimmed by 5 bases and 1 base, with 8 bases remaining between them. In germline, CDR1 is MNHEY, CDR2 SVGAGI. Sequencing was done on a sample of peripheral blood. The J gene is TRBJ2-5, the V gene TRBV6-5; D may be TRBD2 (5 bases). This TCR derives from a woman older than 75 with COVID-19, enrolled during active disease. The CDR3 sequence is CASSPGLQETQYF. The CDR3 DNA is TGTGCCAGCAGTCCAGGACTCCAAGAGACCCAGTACTTC.